This T cell receptor beta chain is drawn from a study of blood T cells in healthy people across ages. Overall study results and limits: Getting older went along with TCR beta diversity per million T cells dropping roughly linearly.

This clonotype showed up just a few times. Its target is unknown. Sample-barcoded 5' priming and a J-beta primer mix drove a second PCR of 7 to 11 cycles. Each cDNA molecule carried a tag from a template-switch adaptor that contained 12 random nucleotides. MiXCR, applied by TCRdb to the 5' RACE reads, yields one record per CDR3 protein. The sample shows roughly 680,000 distinct CDR3 sequences, around 45% of them seen only once. Germline CDR1 reads DFQATT; CDR2 reads SNEGSKA (reference sequence). This CDR3 is built from 14 residues. Input material: blood. This chain uses TRBV20-1 with TRBJ2-4; TRBD1 matches 9 bases. The J call may be incorrect, as the DNA end agrees better with TRBJ2-7. This clonotype was obtained from a woman aged 55-69 years in good health. The CDR3 here is CSAEQTGGYYEQYF. In nucleotides, the CDR3 is TGCAGTGCTGAGCAGACAGGGGGATATTACGAGCAGTACTTC.